This T cell receptor beta chain was identified in a study of T cells expressing NK-cell markers. As for the study in general: Serological testing identified seven of the eight sequenced donors as HCMV-seropositive and one as seronegative. Whole-study results and caveats: Dominant NKG2C+ clonotypes in 6 or 7 donors made up about 1.0-7.0% of CD8+ T cells.

As concerns this clonotype: Its antigen remains unknown.

Germline V gives CDR1 LGHNT, CDR2 FRNRAP. The CDR3 loop spans 15 amino acids. One entry per CDR3 protein, without DNA, is what TCRdb gives after re-calling the 5' RACE reads. The ten top clones account for less than 20%, within a sample of about 120,000 distinct CDR3 sequences. The chain has TRBV12-5 and TRBJ2-1; the D call of TRBD1 rests on TCRdb alone, since no DNA is present to check it. The receptor's source is a woman aged 18 to 75 in good health. The specimen sequenced was blood T cells: a sorted CD56 or NKG2C T cell subset, CD4+ or CD8+ T cells, or bulk PBMC T cells (not recorded which). This chain's CDR3 is CASGFAGAPLHEQFF.